This TCR beta chain was captured in a study of cytomegalovirus exposure and HLA in healthy donors (dated by TCRdb to the late 2010s). With regard to the full study: In an earlier analysis of about 560 of the donors, under 300 Gb of sequence data and 117 million unique TCR beta sequences from about 180 million T cells were reported. Around 300 gigabases of sequencing data and around 87 million unique TCR sequences were included in an early release covering about 620 HLA-typed donors. Of the 398 genotyped donors, around 81% fell in the genetic ancestry cluster associated with self-reported Caucasian donors. The study aimed to test whether signatures of past pathogen exposure could be identified by cataloging public T cell receptors. The T cell repertoires of around 670 subjects were profiled by immunosequencing and related to cytomegalovirus serostatus. In addition to the first cohort of hundreds of subjects, a separate validation cohort of some 120 different subjects was used. To predict cytomegalovirus infection status, the study combined high-throughput TCR immunosequencing, statistical association of individual TCRs with disease status, and machine learning. In a later analysis, previously published TCR beta repertoires from about 670 donors were re-analyzed and high-resolution HLA genotyping was added so that TCR occurrence patterns could be studied. In the later analysis, no new phenotypic data were used to find candidate immune exposures; instead, reliance was placed on TCR beta sequences and their occurrence across donors. In an earlier analysis of 587 of the donors, high-throughput TCR beta sequencing was used to judge whether each TCR beta V gene segment behaved as functional or pseudogenic. Donor age, sex, ethnicity and CMV serostatus were compiled together with the repertoire data. Genome-wide SNP genotypes for about three fifths of the 666 donors were used in a later genetic analysis, which treated that subset as a discovery cohort. All discovery cohort repertoires had been generated on a single sequencing platform. Both class I and class II loci were covered by HLA typing, at four-digit resolution. Typing coverage varied by locus: roughly 620-640 donors for A, B, C, DRB1 and DQB1; under 550 for DQA1; about 590 for DPA1; 450 to 480 for DPB1. A handful of DR-DQ haplotypes were handled as single units for association and clustering because linkage in the cohort was strong. Among a few hundred genotyped donors of the cohort, an average of roughly 240,000 unique TCR beta nucleotide sequences were sequenced per donor, roughly a sixth of them non-productive. The full study reports these points: The classifier was reported to diagnose cytomegalovirus status with high specificity and sensitivity in both the original cohort and the validation cohort. Because some donors lacked HLA typing at each locus, the association tests relied only on the typed subset. In a later analysis, the rate of TCR association differed among HLA loci, with DRB1 alleles having the most associated TCRs and HLA-C alleles having the fewest. Most TCR sequences were observed very rarely across donors, whereas some public TCRs were present in many individuals. The cohort was sequenced for TCR beta chains only, and without alpha or paired-chain data the features that could be detected were limited. The authors suggested that the approach could potentially be generalized to other disease states and immunological phenotypes. A cluster of highly shared sequence variants was judged likely to be a technical artifact of the sequencing pipeline. The 87-base-pair reads could not distinguish some IMGT-functional V segments, including TRBV6-2 and TRBV6-3, so those segments were excluded. The only immune exposure information available for the cohort was CMV serostatus. The study listed 164 TCR beta chains as associated with cytomegalovirus. A later analysis found that HLA-associated TCR beta chains were more clonally expanded and had lower generation probabilities than equally common non-associated chains. In vitro tests confirmed that a few of the cytomegalovirus-associated TCR beta chains recognize cytomegalovirus antigens. In a later analysis, 15,000 to 20,000 TCR beta sequences were associated with specific HLA alleles at a false discovery rate of 0.05. Correlated functional status among segregating V segments might be attributable to linkage disequilibrium, but an unknown experimental factor could not be ruled out. According to a later genetic analysis, donors in an Asian-associated ancestry cluster had fewer N-insertions in productive TCRs than the approximately 670-donor mean. A further reported finding was that TCR beta sequences accurately predicted the HLA-A and HLA-B alleles for most subjects in the first cohort. Strong co-occurrence of HLA alleles, especially DR and DQ, made assigning TCR associations to individual alleles difficult. About 15 rarely observed V segments, including chromosome 9 orphons, were excluded from the earlier analysis of a few hundred of the donors because counts were too low. In a later analysis, most CMV-associated TCR beta chains were found to appear HLA-restricted, with HLA associations seemingly driven largely by CMV exposure. Several of the top co-occurrence clusters appeared to be linked to parvovirus B19, influenza, CMV and Epstein-Barr virus, according to a later analysis. Sequencing depth was assumed to be roughly uniform across donors in the presence/absence analyses, though that assumption may not hold. V-gene and J-gene trimming of TCR beta chains was associated with a missense DCLRE1C variant in a later genetic analysis, and the association was replicated in an independent cohort. In an earlier analysis of 587 of the donors, most TCR beta V segments appeared in productive rearrangements about 90% or about 30% of the time, broadly matching IMGT annotations.

Comment on this clone: Its specific antigen is unknown. No much larger clone exists at a distance of one base, and base qualities are not known.

Libraries came from the immunoSEQ multiplex PCR assay. A mixture of 60 forward primers for TCR Vbeta segments and 13 reverse primers for TCR Jbeta segments was used in the multiplex PCR. The CDR3 region of rearranged TCR beta genes was amplified from genomic DNA with a multiplex PCR assay. On the Illumina HiSeq System, the amplified TCR beta libraries were sequenced as 87-base-pair reads. In the original analysis: Across the 600 to 700 repertoires, a later analysis counted 80 million or so unique TCR beta chains, around 11 million of which were shared by at least two donors. Raw reads were error-corrected and collapsed into unique sequences by a nearest-neighbor algorithm in which closely related sequences were merged to remove PCR and sequencing errors. To assign V, D and J gene segments, CDR3 sequences were aligned to IMGT reference sequences. For a sequence to be retained, a match of at least six nucleotides was required to both a V gene segment and a J gene segment. A rearrangement was called productive if the CDR3 had no stop codons and remained in frame with V and J, and every other rearrangement was called non-productive. CDR3 was defined by IMGT convention, running from the second conserved V-encoded cysteine to the conserved J-encoded phenylalanine. The earlier analysis of some 550 of the donors excluded any sequence lacking an unambiguous match to a single V gene segment. In an earlier analysis of 587 of the donors, a V segment was called functional when productive rearrangements were above 56.7%, and segregating when the standard deviation between donors exceeded 5%. A statistical classification framework was built to diagnose cytomegalovirus status from the catalog of TCR beta chain sequences. A later analysis assigned V and J genes by comparing TCR nucleotide sequences with IMGT/GENE-DB human TR gene sequences. A later analysis assigned CDR3 sequences and most-parsimonious VDJ recombination scenarios with the TCRdist pipeline. In a later analysis, each TCR beta chain was defined by its CDR3 amino acid sequence together with its V-gene family, and reads without a unique V-gene family were excluded. A later analysis removed roughly 590 highly shared, low-generation-probability nucleotide sequences to deal with suspected cross-contamination and a sequencing artifact. For each public chain, a later analysis derived a clonal expansion index from normalized ranks of inferred template counts within each repertoire. A later analysis computed generation probabilities with a VDJ recombination model fitted to out-of-frame rearrangements, and checked the results against IGoR. In a later analysis, hypergeometric tests were used to score TCR-TCR, TCR-HLA and TCR-CMV co-occurrence, with a repertoire-size bias correction applied to TCR pairs. In a later analysis, false discovery rates were estimated by permuting HLA or CMV assignments 20 times. A later analysis grouped co-occurring TCRs with DBSCAN, adding TCRdist sequence similarity when clustering within HLA-allele-positive subsets. For co-occurrence clustering, repertoires with fewer than 30,000 or more than 120,000 public chains were excluded, along with roughly 5 repertoires with anomalous nucleotide sharing. This is the immuneACCESS table as TCRdb keeps it, with only in-frame sequences that have V and J called. A part of the clones is gone; compared with another copy, unresolved V genes explain less than half, and the rest is unexplained. Clone size and V and J calls were adopted from that table, with D and trimming inferred from the DNA. The sample table holds roughly 150,000 clones, of which about 88% were seen once. The biggest ten clones account for about 2.5% of the sample.

The junction shows trimming of 7 bases on V and 1 base on J, and the gene matches do not reach 3 bases of it. Its CDR3 holds 14 amino acids, cysteine through phenylalanine. Only CDR3 DNA is held: 42 bases, read in frame from base 1. Per the germline V gene (reference sequence), LNHDA is the CDR1 and SQIVND is the CDR2. The cohort comprised some 700 healthy bone marrow donors. At the time of sampling, every cohort member was nominally healthy, though immune exposures that went unrecorded were likely present. The donor tested CMV seropositive and was one of the 289 seropositive cohort members. Every donor gave a peripheral blood sample, and the peripheral blood mononuclear cells from that sample were used for TCR beta sequencing. The Qiagen DNeasy Blood Extraction Kit was used to extract genomic DNA from the blood cell samples.

The chain is made from TRBV19 and TRBJ2-3, with 9 middle bases fitting TRBD1. The clonotype comes from a man aged 30-40 years in good health and CMV-seropositive. Sample: PBMCs. The DNA sequence reads TGTGCCAGTACTAGGGACAGGGGCACAGATACGCAGTATTTT. Its protein is CASTRDRGTDTQYF.